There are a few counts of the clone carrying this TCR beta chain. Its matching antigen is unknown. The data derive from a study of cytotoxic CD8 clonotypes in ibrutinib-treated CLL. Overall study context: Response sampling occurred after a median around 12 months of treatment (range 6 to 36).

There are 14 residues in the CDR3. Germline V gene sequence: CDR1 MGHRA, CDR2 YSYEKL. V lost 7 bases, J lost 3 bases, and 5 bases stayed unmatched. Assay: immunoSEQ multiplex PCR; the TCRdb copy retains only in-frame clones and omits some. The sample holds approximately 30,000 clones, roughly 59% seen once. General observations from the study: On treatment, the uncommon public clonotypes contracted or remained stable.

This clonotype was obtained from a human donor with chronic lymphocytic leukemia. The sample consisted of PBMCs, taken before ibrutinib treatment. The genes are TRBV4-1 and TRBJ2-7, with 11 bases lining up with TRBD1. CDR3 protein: CASTRGQGDYEQYF. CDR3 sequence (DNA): TGCGCCAGCACGCGGGGACAGGGGGACTACGAGCAGTACTTC.